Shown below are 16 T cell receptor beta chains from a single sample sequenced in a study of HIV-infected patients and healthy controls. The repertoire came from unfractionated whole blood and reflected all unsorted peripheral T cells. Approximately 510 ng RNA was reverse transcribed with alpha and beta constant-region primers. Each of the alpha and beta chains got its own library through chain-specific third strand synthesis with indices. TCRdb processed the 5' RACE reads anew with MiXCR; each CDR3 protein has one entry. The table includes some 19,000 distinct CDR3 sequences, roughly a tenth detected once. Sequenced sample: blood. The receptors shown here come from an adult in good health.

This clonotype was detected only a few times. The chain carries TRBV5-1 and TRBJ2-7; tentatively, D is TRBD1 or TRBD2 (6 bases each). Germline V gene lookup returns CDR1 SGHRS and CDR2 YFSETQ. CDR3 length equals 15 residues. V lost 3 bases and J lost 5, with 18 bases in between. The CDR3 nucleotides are TGCGCCAGCAGCTGGGGGCGGGGTGCCGCCGACGAGCAGTACTTC. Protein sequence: CASSWGRGAADEQYF.

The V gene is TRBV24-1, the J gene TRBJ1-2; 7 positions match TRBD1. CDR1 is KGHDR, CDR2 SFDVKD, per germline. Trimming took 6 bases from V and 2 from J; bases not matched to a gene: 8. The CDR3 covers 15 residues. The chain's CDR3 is CATSQGGSINYGYTF. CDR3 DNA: TGTGCCACCAGTCAAGGGGGCAGTATCAACTATGGCTACACCTTC.

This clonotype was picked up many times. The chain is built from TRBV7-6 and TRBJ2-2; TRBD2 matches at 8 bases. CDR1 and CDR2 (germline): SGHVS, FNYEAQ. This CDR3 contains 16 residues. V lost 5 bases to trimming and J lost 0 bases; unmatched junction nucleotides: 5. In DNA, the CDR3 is TGTGCCAGCAGCCCCCAGGGACTAGCGAACACCGGGGAGCTGTTTTTT. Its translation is CASSPQGLANTGELFF.

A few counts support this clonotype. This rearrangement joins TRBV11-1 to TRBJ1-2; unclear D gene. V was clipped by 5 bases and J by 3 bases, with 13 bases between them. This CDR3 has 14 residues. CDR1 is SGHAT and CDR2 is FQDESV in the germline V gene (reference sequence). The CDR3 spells CASSPRWADYGYTF. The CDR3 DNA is TGTGCCAGCAGCCCACGTTGGGCCGACTATGGCTACACCTTC.

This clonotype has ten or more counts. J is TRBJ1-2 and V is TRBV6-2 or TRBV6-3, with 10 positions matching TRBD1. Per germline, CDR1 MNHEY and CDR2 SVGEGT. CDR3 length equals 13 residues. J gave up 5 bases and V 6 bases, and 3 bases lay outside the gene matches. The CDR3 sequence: CASSGQGDYGYTF. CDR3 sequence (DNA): TGTGCCAGCAGCGGACAGGGGGATTATGGCTACACCTTC.

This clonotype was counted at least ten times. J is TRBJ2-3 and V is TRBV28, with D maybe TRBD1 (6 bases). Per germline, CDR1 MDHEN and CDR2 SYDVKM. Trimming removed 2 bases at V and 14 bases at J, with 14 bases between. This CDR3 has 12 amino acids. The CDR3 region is CASSLMGTIPYF. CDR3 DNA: TGTGCCAGCAGTTTAATGGGGACAATTCCGTATTTT.

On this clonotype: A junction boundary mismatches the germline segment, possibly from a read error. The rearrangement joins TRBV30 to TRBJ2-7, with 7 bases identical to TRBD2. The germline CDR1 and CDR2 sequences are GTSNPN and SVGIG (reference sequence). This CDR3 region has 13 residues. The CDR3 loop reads CAWPRGGGAATIF. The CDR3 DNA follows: TGTGCCTGGCCCAGAGGCGGGGGTGCGGCAACCATCTTC.

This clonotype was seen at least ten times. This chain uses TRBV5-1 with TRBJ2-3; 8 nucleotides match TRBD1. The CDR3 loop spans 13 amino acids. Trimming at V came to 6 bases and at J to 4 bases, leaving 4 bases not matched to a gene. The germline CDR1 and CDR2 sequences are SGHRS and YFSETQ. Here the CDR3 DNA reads TGCGCCAGCACTCAGGGGGCATCAGATACGCAGTATTTT. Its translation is CASTQGASDTQYF. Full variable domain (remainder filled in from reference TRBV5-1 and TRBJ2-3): KAGVTQTPRYLIKTRGQQVTLSCSPISGHRSVSWYQQTPGQGLQFLFEYFSETQRNKGNFPGRFSGRQFSNSRSEMNVSTLELGDSALYLCASTQGASDTQYFGPGTRLTVL.

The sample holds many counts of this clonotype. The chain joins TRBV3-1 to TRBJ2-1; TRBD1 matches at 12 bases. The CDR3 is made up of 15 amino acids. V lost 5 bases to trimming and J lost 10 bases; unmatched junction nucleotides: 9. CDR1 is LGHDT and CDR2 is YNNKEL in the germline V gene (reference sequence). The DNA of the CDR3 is TGTGCCAGCAGCTACCGGGACAGGGGGCGCGGGGAGCAGTTCTTC. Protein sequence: CASSYRDRGRGEQFF.

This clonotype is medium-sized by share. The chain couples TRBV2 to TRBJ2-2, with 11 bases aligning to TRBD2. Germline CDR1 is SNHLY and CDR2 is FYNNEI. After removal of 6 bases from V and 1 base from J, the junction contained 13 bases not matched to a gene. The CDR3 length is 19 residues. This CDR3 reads CASRPSTSGRFWNTGELFF. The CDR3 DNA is TGTGCCAGCAGACCCTCCACTAGCGGGAGATTCTGGAACACCGGGGAGCTGTTTTTT.

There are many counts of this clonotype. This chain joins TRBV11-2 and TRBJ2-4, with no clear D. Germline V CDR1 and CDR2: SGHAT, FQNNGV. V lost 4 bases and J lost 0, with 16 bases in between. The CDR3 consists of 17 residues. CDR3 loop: CASSSLGFDLAKNIQYF. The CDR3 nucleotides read TGTGCCAGCAGCTCCTTAGGCTTTGACTTAGCCAAAAACATTCAGTACTTC.

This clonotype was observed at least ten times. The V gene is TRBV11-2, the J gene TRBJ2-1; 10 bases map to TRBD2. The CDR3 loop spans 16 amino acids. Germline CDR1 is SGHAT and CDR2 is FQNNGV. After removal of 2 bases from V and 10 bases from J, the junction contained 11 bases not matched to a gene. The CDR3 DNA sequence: TGTGCCAGCAGCTTATTCTCGCTAGCGGGAGTTGTAGAGCAGTTCTTC. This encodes CASSLFSLAGVVEQFF.

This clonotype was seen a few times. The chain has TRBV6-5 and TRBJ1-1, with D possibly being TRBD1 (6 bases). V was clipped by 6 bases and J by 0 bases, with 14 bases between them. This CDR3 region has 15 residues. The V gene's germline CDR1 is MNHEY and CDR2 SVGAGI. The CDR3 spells CASSYSGTLNTEAFF. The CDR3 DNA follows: TGTGCCAGCAGCTATTCCGGGACATTGAACACTGAAGCTTTCTTT.

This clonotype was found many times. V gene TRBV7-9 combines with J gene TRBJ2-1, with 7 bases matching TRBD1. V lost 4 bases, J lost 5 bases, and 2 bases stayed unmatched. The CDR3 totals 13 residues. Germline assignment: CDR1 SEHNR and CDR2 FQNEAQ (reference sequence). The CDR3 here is CASSSTGNNEQFF. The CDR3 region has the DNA TGTGCCAGCAGCTCGACAGGGAACAATGAGCAGTTCTTC.

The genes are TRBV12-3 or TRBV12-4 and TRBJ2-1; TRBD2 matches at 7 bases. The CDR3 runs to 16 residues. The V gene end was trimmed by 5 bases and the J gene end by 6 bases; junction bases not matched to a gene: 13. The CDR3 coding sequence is TGTGCCAGCAGTCCAGGAGGGCAGCGGGACTTCAATGAGCAGTTCTTC. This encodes CASSPGGQRDFNEQFF.

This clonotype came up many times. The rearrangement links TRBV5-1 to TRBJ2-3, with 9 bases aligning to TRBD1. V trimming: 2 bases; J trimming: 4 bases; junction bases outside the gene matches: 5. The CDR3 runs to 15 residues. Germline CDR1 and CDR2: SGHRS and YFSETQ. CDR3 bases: TGCGCCAGCAGCTTTTGGGGGGACAGGGCAGATACGCAGTATTTT. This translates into CASSFWGDRADTQYF.